This TCR beta chain is drawn from a study of shared clonotypes between healthy human individuals. The healthy adult donors were HIV-negative and reported no recent acute infections or vaccinations. Adult Caucasians living in Nashville, Tennessee made up all of the donors. V was clipped by 0 bases and J by 4 bases, with 13 bases between them. CDR1 and CDR2 from the germline V gene are MNHNY and SVGAGI (reference sequence). The length of the CDR3 is 16 residues. Some clones are missing from TCRdb's copy, which holds only in-frame ones; the method was immunoSEQ multiplex PCR. The data hold more than 400,000 clones, with 60% to 80% observed a single time.

Sequencing was done on a sample of PBMCs. The receptor was isolated from a middle-aged woman in good health. Some clones in this sample may be carry-over from other donors' samples. The chain has TRBV6-6 and TRBJ1-3; D not resolved. The CDR3 reads CASSYSEHPNGNTIYF. The CDR3 DNA is TGTGCCAGCAGTTACTCGGAACATCCCAACGGAAACACCATATATTTT.